This T cell receptor (delta chain) was sequenced in a study of DNA immune sequencing with unique molecular identifiers. Genomic DNA underwent 32-plex PCR targeting all 8 TRDV and 4 TRDJ genes. Adapter PCR followed roughly 3 barcoding PCR cycles that attached a 12-nucleotide UMI. TCRdb redid clone calling on the multiplex PCR reads using CATT. The repertoire holds fewer than 2,500 delta-chain clones, with about 10% as singletons. There are a few counts of this clone. This DNA's translation differs at residue 7 from TCRdb's protein, which comes from a much larger clone; a read error is likely, and the protein shown is translated from the DNA. This sequence was found in a human donor in good health. Sequenced input: gamma-delta T cells enriched from blood buffy coat, or unenriched PBMCs (not recorded which).

As DNA, the CDR3 is TGTGCCTGTGACAAACTGGTGGACCCCCCCTACACCGATAAACTCATCTTT. It encodes CACDKLVDPPYTDKLIF. This chain joins TRDV2 and TRDJ1; D possibly corresponds to TRDD3 (5 bases). Germline CDR1 is GEAIGNYY and CDR2 is EKD. The CDR3 has 17 amino acids. The germline V and J ends were trimmed by 2 bases and 0 bases, with 18 bases remaining between them.